These T cell receptor beta chains were read from a single sample in a study of T cells in Graves' hyperthyroidism and ophthalmopathy. Each CDR3 protein gets one entry after TCRdb re-called the multiplex PCR reads with MiXCR. The sample shows 340,000 or so distinct CDR3 sequences, about 20% of them seen only once. Material for sequencing was blood. Source of these receptors: a woman aged 45-59 years with Graves' hyperthyroidism. Both conserved end residues are part of each CDR3. The D gene is left open where the match is weak. The listing skips clone size in some rows; elsewhere it reads once, few, many or a size class.

>TRBD2|few|TRBJ2-7|TRBV20-1
CSATRLAGVYEQYF
TGCAGTGCTACCCGACTAGCGGGAGTCTACGAGCAGTACTTC
>TRBD2|.|TRBJ2-3|TRBV5-1
CASSSGLAGAPDTQYF
TGCGCCAGCAGCTCCGGACTAGCGGGAGCCCCAGATACGCAGTATTTT
>TRBD1|.|TRBJ1-2|TRBV11-2
CASSLDGQGAYGYTF
TGTGCCAGCAGCTTAGACGGACAGGGGGCATATGGCTACACCTTC
>.|.|TRBJ1-2|TRBV20-1
CSVDQRDYGYTF
TGCAGTGTTGATCAGAGGGACTATGGCTACACCTTC
>.|many|TRBJ1-1|TRBV28
CASSLKNTEAFF
TGTGCCAGCAGTTTAAAGAACACTGAAGCTTTCTTT
>.|many|TRBJ2-7|TRBV29-1
CSVWPVGSNEQYF
TGCAGCGTTTGGCCAGTTGGGTCCAACGAGCAGTACTTC
>.|.|TRBJ2-1|TRBV29-1
CSVVGQGRNEQFF
TGCAGCGTTGTTGGTCAGGGCCGAAATGAGCAGTTCTTC
>TRBD2|.|TRBJ2-5|TRBV6-1
CASSEVWGTSGQETQYF
TGTGCCAGCAGTGAAGTATGGGGGACTAGCGGCCAAGAGACCCAGTACTTC
>TRBD2|many|TRBJ2-1|TRBV7-3
CASSLSGLAGGGEQFF
TGTGCCAGCAGCCTCTCCGGGTTAGCGGGAGGAGGGGAGCAGTTCTTC
>.|.|TRBJ2-3|TRBV6-5
CASRFAVTDTQYF
TGTGCCAGCAGGTTCGCTGTGACAGATACGCAGTATTTT
>.|few|TRBJ1-6|TRBV2
CASSPGYSPLHF
TGTGCCAGCTCACCGGGGTATTCACCCCTCCACTTT
>.|many|TRBJ2-1|TRBV12-3/TRBV12-4
CASSREMWLNNEQFF
TGTGCCAGCAGTCGAGAGATGTGGCTAAACAATGAGCAGTTCTTC
>.|many|TRBJ1-1|TRBV2
CASSDRAPEAFF
TGTGCCAGCAGTGACCGGGCCCCTGAAGCTTTCTTT
>TRBD1|many|TRBJ2-7|TRBV28
CASSSSGTGVSYEQYF
TGTGCCAGCAGTTCCTCCGGGACAGGGGTCTCTTACGAGCAGTACTTC
>TRBD1|.|TRBJ1-4|TRBV20-1
CSAPTGGTNEKLFF
TGCAGTGCTCCGACAGGGGGCACTAATGAAAAACTGTTTTTT
>TRBD1|many|TRBJ1-2|TRBV12-3/TRBV12-4
CASSFLRDSRGYTF
TGTGCCAGCAGTTTTCTTAGGGACAGTCGCGGCTACACCTTC
>.|many|TRBJ2-1|TRBV2
CASSASAEEYNEQFF
TGTGCCAGCAGTGCGTCAGCCGAGGAATACAATGAGCAGTTCTTC
>TRBD2|few|TRBJ2-2|TRBV7-7
CASSLVASGGQNTGELFF
TGTGCTAGCAGCTTAGTGGCTAGCGGGGGCCAGAACACCGGGGAGCTGTTTTTT
>.|.|TRBJ2-5|TRBV27
CASSFRLGPSLGETQYF
TGTGCCAGCAGTTTTCGCTTGGGACCCTCATTGGGAGAGACCCAGTACTTC
>.|few|TRBJ2-5|TRBV28
CASSLPRGETQYF
TGTGCCAGCAGTTTACCTCGGGGGGAGACCCAGTACTTC
>TRBD1|many|TRBJ1-5|TRBV2
CASRVMDRGQPQHF
TGTGCCAGCAGGGTGATGGACAGGGGACAGCCCCAGCATTTT
>TRBD1|.|TRBJ1-5|TRBV6-2/TRBV6-3
CASSVEKTGAIKPQHF
TGTGCCAGCAGTGTCGAAAAGACAGGGGCTATCAAGCCCCAGCATTTT
>TRBD2|many|TRBJ2-5|TRBV6-1
CASIPGVTSVQETQYF
TGTGCCAGCATACCAGGCGTGACTAGCGTACAAGAGACCCAGTACTTC